This entry concerns a single T cell receptor beta chain. Its antigen is unknown. This specimen belongs to a study of blood T cells in healthy people across ages. Points from the study as a whole: It was the long-lived donors that had more naive CD4+ cells and higher diversity than aged donors.

Primed by a sample-barcoded 5' primer and a J-beta primer mix, a second PCR proceeded for roughly 6 to 12 cycles. TCRdb re-analysed the 5' RACE reads in MiXCR, keeping a single row per CDR3 protein. The table lists over 750,000 distinct CDR3 sequences, about 25% of them singletons, with 9.4% in the top ten. After removal of 6 bases from V and 2 bases from J, the junction contained 7 bases not matched to a gene. Per the germline V gene, CDR1 is MNHEY and CDR2 is SVGAGI. There are 15 residues in the CDR3. In addition, the sample was reused for a study of T cells of mothers and their children. That publication notes: Samples came from a few healthy Caucasian mothers and their six children.

Sequences were obtained from blood. V is TRBV6-5 and J is TRBJ2-7, with 10 bases identical to TRBD1. The source is a boy aged 5-17 years in good health. CDR3 bases: TGTGCCAGCAGACCCGGGACAGGGGACCCCTACGAGCAGTACTTC. Amino acid sequence: CASRPGTGDPYEQYF.